Included here is one TCR beta chain sequence, with context. CDR3 length: 17 residues. The germline V gene has CDR1 SNHLY and CDR2 FYNNEI. Deletions cut 3 bases from V and 3 bases from J, with 20 bases between. Participant age was about 18 to 89 years, and participants resided in roughly 25 US areas. Participant-reported clinical history was the basis for cohort assignment. The data were taken from a study of blood T cell repertoires in COVID-19. Study context: Acute-phase and convalescent COVID-19 samples originated in the United States, Italy and Spain. In each case, the material was cDNA or gDNA derived from T cells, B-cell-depleted T cells, or PBMCs.

The assay was immunoSEQ multiplex PCR, and TCRdb's table has in-frame clones only and misses some. Of some 200,000 clones listed, about 86% are singletons. The TCR originated in a woman aged 50 to 60 in a cohort exposed to, infected with or recovered from COVID-19 (not recorded which). This chain uses TRBV2 with TRBJ1-2; TRBD1 is a possible D gene (5 bases). Sample: PBMCs or T cells enriched from blood (not recorded which). CDR3 coding DNA: TGTGCCAGCAGTGAGCGTTCCTTGGGGGGATTCTACTATGGCTACACCTTC. Protein: CASSERSLGGFYYGYTF.